This TCR beta chain was recovered during a study of vaccination effects on CD4 cells after COVID-19. Clones were read by immunoSEQ multiplex PCR, and TCRdb kept only the in-frame ones, dropping some. Here the sample spans more than 45,000 clones, about three quarters being singletons. Regarding this clone: Its target is not known.

Culturing for roughly 10 days preceded CD4+ T cell isolation. According to the study, vaccine recipients showed no prior SARS-CoV-2 infection and negative nucleocapsid antibodies. Germline V gene sequence: CDR1 WSHSY, CDR2 SAAADI. Trimming stripped 2 bases from V and 6 bases from J, with 10 bases between. This CDR3 has 13 amino acids. Sequences were derived from CD4+ T cells from PBMCs cultured without peptide, sampled before COVID-19 vaccination. J is TRBJ1-2 and V is TRBV10-2; D ambiguous. This receptor was taken from a human donor who received a COVID-19 vaccine. CDR3 sequence (DNA): TGCGCCAGCAGTGAGCCCACCTTCCATGGCTACACCTTC. Amino acids: CASSEPTFHGYTF.